This entry lists 30 T cell receptor beta chains sequenced from one sample in a study of radiation and T cells in renal cell carcinoma. The time point: baseline pretreatment blood. Described treatment: 15 Gy SBRT to primary tumor, nephrectomy 4 weeks later. The data were produced by immunoSEQ multiplex PCR, yet TCRdb's version contains in-frame clones alone and is incomplete. The data contain approximately 45,000 clones, around 83% of them singletons. Here the sequenced sample was blood, taken from a patient whose treatment included radiotherapy and nephrectomy. The origin of the receptors is a woman in her 70s with renal cell carcinoma.

The V call is TRBV27, the J call TRBJ2-7; 7 nucleotides line up with TRBD1. This CDR3 region has 14 residues. V was clipped by 6 bases and J by 8 bases; unmatched bases: 13. Germline-derived CDR1 and CDR2 are MNHEY and SMNVEV (reference sequence). The CDR3 DNA reads as TGTGCCAGCAGATCCTCCGGGACAGCCATGAAGCAGTACTTC. Protein: CASRSSGTAMKQYF.

The rearrangement uses TRBV6-5 and TRBJ1-5, with D possibly matching TRBD1 (6 bases). Germline V lookup: CDR1 MNHEY, CDR2 SVGAGI. The CDR3 loop spans 15 amino acids. Trimming shortened V by 2 bases and J by 7 bases, and 15 bases separated the two germline ends. The CDR3 nucleotides are TGTGCCAGCAGTTACGCGGGGGGGGCAGGACAGCCCCAGCATTTT. The encoded protein is CASSYAGGAGQPQHF.

V is TRBV6-1 and J is TRBJ1-5; D not certain. The CDR3 has 17 amino acids. Deletions cut 0 bases from V and 0 bases from J, with 12 bases between. Germline V gene data show CDR1 as MNHNS and CDR2 as SASEGT. DNA of the CDR3: TGTGCCAGCAGTGAAGCCCCGAACGTCTATAGCAATCAGCCCCAGCATTTT. Its protein product is CASSEAPNVYSNQPQHF.

The J gene is TRBJ2-5, the V gene TRBV6-5; 8 bases are a match to TRBD1. The ends lost 2 bases at V and 5 bases at J; junction bases unmatched: 4. This CDR3 has 14 residues. Germline CDR1 is MNHEY and CDR2 is SVGAGI. CDR3 coding DNA: TGTGCCAGCAGTTACGGACAGGGATGGGAGACCCAGTACTTC. Its translation: CASSYGQGWETQYF.

The chain has TRBV9 and TRBJ2-7, with D hard to call. The CDR3 is 16 amino acids. V was shortened by 0 bases and J by 0 bases, with 13 bases between the two germline ends. CDR1 and CDR2 (germline): SGDLS, YYNGEE. CDR3 in DNA: TGTGCCAGCAGCGTAGTCCCCCAGCCAGGCTCCTACGAGCAGTACTTC. Translated: CASSVVPQPGSYEQYF. Full variable domain (outside the CDR3, taken from reference TRBV9 and TRBJ2-7): DSGVTQTPKHLITATGQRVTLRCSPRSGDLSVYWYQQSLDQGLQFLIQYYNGEERAKGNILERFSAQQFPDLHSELNLSSLELGDSALYFCASSVVPQPGSYEQYFGPGTRLTVT.

The chain uses TRBV7-3 and TRBJ2-2; 9 bases fit TRBD2. Trimming took 1 base from V and 1 from J; bases not matched to a gene: 4. Germline loops: CDR1 SGHTA, CDR2 FQGTGA. The CDR3 has 17 amino acids. CDR3 nucleotide sequence: TGTGCCAGCAGCTTAAGTAGAGCGGGAGGGAACACCGGGGAGCTGTTTTTT. Residues: CASSLSRAGGNTGELFF.

This clone was observed a single time. The V gene is TRBV6-6, the J gene TRBJ2-1, with TRBD1 matching 7 bases. CDR1 MNHNY and CDR2 SVGAGI come from the germline V gene (reference sequence). The CDR3 is 13 amino acids. The junction had 4 bases not matched to a gene; V was cut back by 4 bases and J by 7 bases. The CDR3 sequence is CASSFPQGNEQFF. The CDR3 coding sequence is TGTGCCAGCAGTTTCCCACAGGGGAATGAGCAGTTCTTC.

The chain is built from TRBV7-8 and TRBJ1-5; 8 bases fit TRBD1. CDR3 length equals 16 residues. J lost 7 bases, V lost 5 bases, and 13 bases had no gene match. CDR1 is SGHVS and CDR2 is FQNEAQ in the germline V gene. This chain's CDR3 is CASSPNSQGASQPQHF. The CDR3 DNA reads TGTGCCAGCAGCCCAAACTCGCAGGGGGCATCCCAGCCCCAGCATTTT.

This clone showed up just a few times. This sequence joins TRBV2 and TRBJ1-1; D is uncertain. Germline CDR1 and CDR2: SNHLY and FYNNEI. V lost 6 bases to trimming and J lost 8 bases, with 7 bases between them. The length of the CDR3 is 10 residues. CDR3 amino acids: CASSHGEAFF. The CDR3 DNA reads as TGTGCCAGCAGCCACGGGGAAGCTTTCTTT.

The chain carries TRBV11-2 and TRBJ2-7; 14 bases are shared with TRBD2. The CDR3 totals 17 residues. The germline V gene has CDR1 SGHAT and CDR2 FQNNGV. Trimming at V came to 9 bases and at J to 11 bases, leaving 21 bases not matched to a gene. This CDR3 reads CASRGTVRGLAGEAEYF. The CDR3 DNA reads TGTGCCAGTCGGGGGACCGTTCGGGGACTAGCGGGAGAAGCAGAGTACTTC.

The chain uses TRBV6-1 and TRBJ2-5, with D possibly matching TRBD1 (6 bases). There are 14 residues in the CDR3. V dropped 5 bases and J dropped 3 bases, with 13 bases sitting between them. CDR1 is MNHNS and CDR2 is SASEGT in the germline V gene. This CDR3 reads CASSPTGREETQYF. The DNA of the CDR3 is TGTGCCAGCAGTCCCACAGGGCGGGAAGAGACCCAGTACTTC.

The V call is TRBV7-9, the J call TRBJ2-2, with unresolved D. CDR3 size: 13 residues. The germline CDR1 and CDR2 sequences are SEHNR and FQNEAQ (reference sequence). Trimming removed 4 bases at V and 13 bases at J, with 16 bases between. Here the CDR3 reads CASSSSGPPGLFF. DNA for the CDR3: TGTGCCAGCAGCTCTTCAGGACCTCCCGGGCTGTTTTTT. Using reference TRBV7-9 and TRBJ2-2 for the parts outside the CDR3, the full variable domain is DTGVSQNPRHKITKRGQNVTFRCDPISEHNRLYWYRQTLGQGPEFLTYFQNEAQLEKSRLLSDRFSAERPKGSFSTLEIQRTEQGDSAMYLCASSSSGPPGLFFGEGSRLTVL.

This rearrangement joins TRBV7-8 to TRBJ1-2; the D gene is possibly TRBD1 (6 bases). Between the trimmed V and J ends, which lost 0 bases and 8 bases, there was a span of 13 bases. The CDR3 has 14 amino acids. Germline CDR1 SGHVS, CDR2 FQNEAQ. The DNA for the CDR3 is TGTGCCAGCAGCTTAGCCTCAGGGGCACACGGCTACACCTTC. This codes for CASSLASGAHGYTF.

This rearrangement joins TRBV27 to TRBJ2-7; D not certain. This CDR3 spans 15 amino acids. V lost 3 bases, J lost 2 bases, and 14 bases lay in between. CDR1 is MNHEY and CDR2 is SMNVEV in the germline V gene (reference sequence). DNA for the CDR3: TGTGCCAGCAGTTTTAAGGTTACAAAAACCTACGAGCAGTACTTC. It codes for CASSFKVTKTYEQYF.

Regarding this clone: Distinct nucleotide sequences in the sample also encode this CDR3. This chain uses TRBV11-2 with TRBJ2-7; D not certain. Trimming removed 1 base at V and 1 base at J, with 5 bases between. This CDR3 has 13 residues. The germline V gene encodes CDR1 SGHAT and CDR2 FQNNGV. The CDR3 here is CASSLAGSYEQYF. The CDR3 DNA reads TGTGCCAGCAGCTTAGCGGGTTCCTACGAGCAGTACTTC.

The chain has TRBV7-8 and TRBJ2-5; 16 positions agree with TRBD2. CDR1 is SGHVS, CDR2 FQNEAQ, per germline. Trimming took 4 bases from V and 9 from J; bases not matched to a gene: 8. The CDR3 has 16 residues. In nucleotides, the CDR3 is TGTGCCAGCAGCTCCCTAGGGACTAGCGGGAGGGCCGCCCAGTACTTC. Its translation is CASSSLGTSGRAAQYF. The full variable domain, in which reference TRBV7-8 and TRBJ2-5 provide the parts outside the CDR3, is GAGVSQSPRYKVAKRGQDVALRCDPISGHVSLFWYQQALGQGPEFLTYFQNEAQLDKSGLPSDRFFAERPEGSVSTLKIQRTQQEDSAVYLCASSSLGTSGRAAQYFGPGTRLLVL.

This clone was observed a handful of times. The chain carries TRBV11-2 and TRBJ2-3; 9 bases align to TRBD2. Germline V CDR1 and CDR2: SGHAT, FQNNGV. The J segment lost 2 bases and the V segment lost 0 bases, leaving 12 bases of the junction unmatched. The CDR3 sequence is 19 residues long. Here the CDR3 DNA reads TGTGCCAGCAGCTTAGATGGGGGCGGGAGGGCTTTCAACACAGATACGCAGTATTTT. As protein: CASSLDGGGRAFNTDTQYF.

This clone was seen only once. The chain uses TRBV6-6 and TRBJ2-1; 9 bases are a match to TRBD2. Trimming removed 2 bases from V and 7 bases from J; junction bases left unmatched: 6. This CDR3 comprises 15 residues. The germline V gene encodes CDR1 MNHNY and CDR2 SVGAGI (reference sequence). In DNA form, the CDR3 reads TGTGCCAGCAGTTACGGCGGGGGGGGTGGAAATGAGCAGTTCTTC. This sequence encodes CASSYGGGGGNEQFF.

The chain combines TRBV11-1 with TRBJ2-2; possibly TRBD1 or TRBD2 for D (6 bases each). The germline V and J ends were trimmed by 5 bases and 6 bases, with 22 bases remaining between them. CDR3 length: 17 amino acids. CDR1 SGHAT and CDR2 FQDESV come from the germline V gene (reference sequence). DNA for the CDR3: TGTGCCAGCAGCCAAGGGGGACTGGGGGTCGTCGCCGGGGAGCTGTTTTTT. Its protein product is CASSQGGLGVVAGELFF. The variable domain in full, completed from reference TRBV11-1 and TRBJ2-2, reads EAEVAQSPRYKITEKSQAVAFWCDPISGHATLYWYRQILGQGPELLVQFQDESVVDDSQLPKDRFSAERLKGVDSTLKIQPAELGDSAMYLCASSQGGLGVVAGELFFGEGSRLTVL.

The chain has TRBV19 and TRBJ2-7, with D possibly TRBD2 on 5 matching bases. Per the germline V gene, CDR1 is LNHDA and CDR2 is SQIVND (reference sequence). The ends were cut back, 7 bases at V and 2 bases at J, with 18 bases in the middle. The CDR3 has 15 amino acids. The CDR3 DNA reads TGTGCCAGTAACGAGGGAATACTTGGCGCCTACGAGCAGTACTTC. Translation gives CASNEGILGAYEQYF.

Comments on this clone: The CDR3 does not end in the conserved phenylalanine or tryptophan, so this is likely a read error. The DNA is left out, because the CDR3 cannot be placed on it with certainty; the CDR3 is given as TCRdb lists it. The chain links TRBV5-8 to TRBJ2-3; TRBD1, the table's D call, lacks a check against the DNA. Germline V gene sequence: CDR1 SGHTS, CDR2 YDEGEE. The CDR3 length is 12 residues, termini included. CDR3 sequence: CASSLGTALPAN.

The chain links TRBV2 to TRBJ2-3, with 8 bases fitting TRBD2. Germline V lookup: CDR1 SNHLY, CDR2 FYNNEI. The V and J ends lost 4 bases and 2 bases, in that order; junction bases with no gene match: 5. The CDR3 length is 15 residues. CDR3 residues: CASSVERGFTDTQYF. In DNA form, the CDR3 reads TGTGCCAGCAGTGTAGAGCGGGGGTTCACAGATACGCAGTATTTT.

The table lists this clone with a few counts. The rearrangement uses TRBV14 and TRBJ2-1; D is ambiguous. Trimming removed 0 bases from V and 4 bases from J, with 13 bases in between. Per germline, CDR1 SGHDN and CDR2 FVKESK. CDR3 length equals 16 residues. The DNA for the CDR3 is TGTGCCAGCAGCCAAGACTCGCAAAGCACGTACAATGAGCAGTTCTTC. It yields the protein CASSQDSQSTYNEQFF.

The V call is TRBV2, the J call TRBJ2-1; 9 nucleotides match TRBD1. Germline-derived CDR1 and CDR2 are SNHLY and FYNNEI. The CDR3 loop spans 15 amino acids. With V trimmed by 6 bases and J by 7 bases, 10 bases remained unmatched. CDR3 sequence: CASSPNRGRGNEQFF. In DNA, the CDR3 is TGTGCCAGCAGCCCCAACAGGGGGCGCGGTAATGAGCAGTTCTTC.

The rearrangement links TRBV30 to TRBJ2-3, with 8 nucleotides matching TRBD2. After removal of 2 bases from V and 4 bases from J, the junction contained 2 bases not matched to a gene. CDR1 and CDR2 (germline): GTSNPN, SVGIG (reference sequence). CDR3 length: 13 amino acids. The DNA for the CDR3 is TGTGCCTGGAGTACTAGCGGTGCAGATACGCAGTATTTT. Translated: CAWSTSGADTQYF.

The chain joins TRBV7-6 to TRBJ2-7; 10 bases map to TRBD1. The V gene end was trimmed by 0 bases and the J gene end by 3 bases; junction bases not matched to a gene: 8. Germline CDR1 reads SGHVS; CDR2 reads FNYEAQ. This CDR3 region has 17 residues. In DNA, the CDR3 is TGTGCCAGCAGCTTAGCTTCACCTGGGACAGGGGTCTACGAGCAGTACTTC. Its protein is CASSLASPGTGVYEQYF.

Only a few counts were recorded for this clone. V gene TRBV29-1 combines with J gene TRBJ1-1, with D perhaps matching TRBD1 (5 bases). CDR3 length equals 14 residues. The V and J ends lost 0 bases and 5 bases respectively, with 13 bases between them. Looked up from germline, CDR1 is SQVTM and CDR2 is ANQGSEA. The chain's CDR3 is CSVEDRGARTEAFF. CDR3 nucleotides: TGCAGCGTTGAAGACCGGGGCGCGAGAACTGAAGCTTTCTTT.

The chain uses TRBV28 and TRBJ2-1; TRBD2 aligns across 13 bases. Germline CDR1 and CDR2: MDHEN and SYDVKM. Losses at the gene ends were 5 bases for V and 5 bases for J; bases not matched to a gene: 6. This CDR3 spans 16 amino acids. The CDR3, as DNA: TGTGCCAGCAGTGCTCCCGGGACTAGCGGGGACAATGAGCAGTTCTTC. Its translation: CASSAPGTSGDNEQFF.

The chain carries TRBV7-3 and TRBJ1-1; possibly TRBD1 for D (6 bases). CDR3 length: 15 residues. V was pared by 2 bases and J by 4 bases, with 14 bases between. The germline V gene has CDR1 SGHTA and CDR2 FQGTGA. For the CDR3, the DNA is TGTGCCAGCAGCTTATTCGCAGGGGACTTCACTGAAGCTTTCTTT. Residues: CASSLFAGDFTEAFF. Full variable domain (remainder filled in from reference TRBV7-3 and TRBJ1-1): GAGVSQTPSNKVTEKGKYVELRCDPISGHTALYWYRQSLGQGPEFLIYFQGTGAADDSGLPNDRFFAVRPEGSVSTLKIQRTERGDSAVYLCASSLFAGDFTEAFFGQGTRLTVV.

This clone was counted a single time. The chain carries TRBV19 and TRBJ2-1, with D unclear. V was cut by 5 bases and J by 8 bases, with 16 bases left in between. The CDR3 extends over 14 amino acids. Looked up from germline, CDR1 is LNHDA and CDR2 is SQIVND (reference sequence). The CDR3: CASSSATGLDEQFF. The CDR3 nucleotides read TGTGCCAGTAGTTCTGCGACGGGTCTTGATGAGCAGTTCTTC.